The next 21 T cell receptor beta chains were all read from a single sample in a study of cytomegalovirus exposure and HLA in healthy donors. Data came from immunoSEQ multiplex PCR; TCRdb stores just in-frame clones and leaves some out. The sample has more than 95,000 clones; approximately 94% are singletons. The sample consisted of PBMCs. Receptors were obtained from a woman between 18 and 30 years old in good health and CMV-seronegative.

The gene calls are TRBV2 and TRBJ2-1; 11 nucleotides agree with TRBD2. Trimming took 4 bases from V and 4 from J; bases not matched to a gene: 3. There are 15 residues in the CDR3. CDR1 is SNHLY, CDR2 FYNNEI, per germline. The CDR3 coding sequence is TGTGCCAGCAGTGTTAGCGGGGGGGTTTACAATGAGCAGTTCTTC. Protein product: CASSVSGGVYNEQFF. Together with reference TRBV2 and TRBJ2-1, the CDR3 gives the full variable domain: EPEVTQTPSHQVTQMGQEVILRCVPISNHLYFYWYRQILGQKVEFLVSFYNNEISEKSEIFDDQFSVERPDGSNFTLKIRSTKLEDSAMYFCASSVSGGVYNEQFFGPGTRLTVL.

V usage is TRBV29-1 and J usage is TRBJ2-3; TRBD1 agrees at 8 bases. The CDR3 extends over 14 amino acids. Trimming cost V 8 bases and J 2 bases; bases outside gene matches: 9. From germline, CDR1 is SQVTM and CDR2 ANQGSEA. The CDR3 here is CSKRQGWDTDTQYF. The CDR3 bases are TGCAGCAAAAGACAGGGGTGGGACACAGATACGCAGTATTTT.

The J gene is TRBJ1-2, the V gene TRBV6-5; D uncertain. The CDR3 is 13 residues long. The V and J ends lost 0 bases and 8 bases respectively, with 10 bases between them. Germline-derived CDR1 and CDR2 are MNHEY and SVGAGI. DNA for the CDR3: TGTGCCAGCAGTTACTCGACCGTGAGGGGCTACACCTTC. Protein product: CASSYSTVRGYTF.

The V gene is TRBV19, the J gene TRBJ2-2; D may be TRBD2 (6 bases). This CDR3 spans 16 amino acids. The V gene's germline CDR1 is LNHDA and CDR2 SQIVND (reference sequence). V was shortened by 3 bases and J by 4 bases, with 15 bases between the two germline ends. This CDR3 is CASSIPAGYGTGELFF. DNA for the CDR3: TGTGCCAGTAGTATTCCCGCGGGATATGGCACCGGGGAGCTGTTTTTT.

V gene TRBV5-4 combines with J gene TRBJ2-5; TRBD1 might be the D (8 bases). The CDR3 sequence is 15 residues long. Germline V gives CDR1 SGHNT, CDR2 YYREEE (reference sequence). Trimming took 5 bases from V and 5 from J, leaving 19 bases between them. CDR3 region: CASRSQGGDVETQYF. The CDR3 DNA sequence: TGTGCCAGCAGATCACAGGGGGGGGACGTGGAGACCCAGTACTTC.

The genes are TRBV9 and TRBJ1-3; D is unclear. Trimming removed 7 bases at V and 1 base at J, with 6 bases between. Germline lookup yields CDR1 SGDLS and CDR2 YYNGEE. The CDR3 is 12 residues long. The CDR3 region is CASGVSGNTIYF. The CDR3 region has the DNA TGTGCCAGCGGAGTTTCTGGAAACACCATATATTTT.

The V gene is TRBV5-1, the J gene TRBJ2-5, with a weak D call TRBD2 (5 bases). V lost 1 base to trimming and J lost 5 bases, with 9 bases between them. Germline CDR1 reads SGHRS; CDR2 reads YFSETQ. The CDR3 is 13 amino acids. CDR3 sequence (DNA): TGCGCCAGCAGCTTGAGGGTAGCGGAGACCCAGTACTTC. This encodes CASSLRVAETQYF.

In its sample, this clone was seen once. The V gene is TRBV14, the J gene TRBJ2-1; 10 bases fit TRBD2. Unmatched junction bases numbered 15, after V lost 4 bases and J lost 9 bases. Germline V CDR1 and CDR2: SGHDN, FVKESK. The CDR3 totals 17 residues. In DNA form, the CDR3 reads TGTGCCAGCAGCCCACGCCAGCGAGCGGGAGGGGCCAGTGAGCAGTTCTTC. Its protein is CASSPRQRAGGASEQFF.

This rearrangement joins TRBV19 to TRBJ2-1; 9 bases match TRBD2. CDR1 LNHDA and CDR2 SQIVND come from the germline V gene (reference sequence). V shed 4 bases and J 4 bases; nucleotides not matched to a gene: 5. This CDR3 spans 15 amino acids. CDR3 loop: CASSRLAGNYNEQFF. In DNA form, the CDR3 reads TGTGCCAGTAGTAGGCTAGCGGGAAATTACAATGAGCAGTTCTTC.

The CDR3 region has the DNA TGTGCCATCAGTGAACAGGGAGGAAACACCATATATTTT. Protein product: CAISEQGGNTIYF. J is TRBJ1-3 and V is TRBV10-3, with D possibly TRBD1 on 6 matching bases. V was shortened by 3 bases and J by 4 bases, with 7 bases between the two germline ends. The CDR3 is made up of 13 amino acids. The germline gives CDR1 ENHRY, CDR2 SYGVKD.

The J gene is TRBJ2-1, the V gene TRBV30; TRBD2 agrees at 12 bases. V shed 0 bases, J shed 4 bases, and the junction held 4 bases outside the gene matches. This CDR3 spans 16 amino acids. Germline-derived CDR1 and CDR2 are GTSNPN and SVGIG (reference sequence). The CDR3, as DNA: TGTGCCTGGAGTGTTGGTCTAGCGGGAGGGTACAATGAGCAGTTCTTC. Protein sequence: CAWSVGLAGGYNEQFF. The whole variable domain, remainder taken from reference TRBV30 and TRBJ2-1, is SQTIHQWPATLVQPVGSPLSLECTVEGTSNPNLYWYRQAAGRGLQLLFYSVGIGQISSEVPQNLSASRPQDRQFILSSKKLLLSDSGFYLCAWSVGLAGGYNEQFFGPGTRLTVL.

The rearrangement joins TRBV9 to TRBJ2-3; 8 bases agree with TRBD2. V was clipped by 3 bases and J by 1 base; unmatched bases: 4. Germline V gene lookup returns CDR1 SGDLS and CDR2 YYNGEE. This CDR3 spans 15 amino acids. The CDR3 DNA follows: TGTGCCAGCAGCGCCTCGGGAGGGGGCACAGATACGCAGTATTTT. This sequence encodes CASSASGGGTDTQYF.

This clone was found once. The rearrangement links TRBV30 to TRBJ2-5; TRBD1 might be the D (5 bases). The CDR3 consists of 14 residues. Germline loops: CDR1 GTSNPN, CDR2 SVGIG (reference sequence). V was clipped by 3 bases and J by 3 bases, with 14 bases between them. The CDR3 DNA reads as TGTGCCTGGAGCCCAGGGTTTGTAGAAGAGACCCAGTACTTC. Its protein is CAWSPGFVEETQYF.

The chain has TRBV7-2 and TRBJ2-6; D is perhaps TRBD1 (5 bases). The germline V gene has CDR1 SGHTA and CDR2 FQGNSA. Trimming cost V 5 bases and J 2 bases, with 10 bases left between them. The CDR3 has 15 residues. The CDR3 region is CASSPQGAGANVLTF. As DNA, the CDR3 is TGTGCCAGCAGCCCTCAAGGGGCTGGGGCCAACGTCCTGACTTTC.

The CDR3 loop reads CASSSSAYEQYF. CDR3 sequence (DNA): TGTGCCAGCAGCTCCTCAGCCTACGAGCAGTACTTC. The chain couples TRBV7-9 to TRBJ2-7; D remains unclear. V was cut by 4 bases and J by 2 bases, with 6 bases left in between. CDR1 is SEHNR, CDR2 FQNEAQ, per germline (reference sequence). CDR3 length equals 12 residues. The full variable domain, its missing parts supplied by reference TRBV7-9 and TRBJ2-7, is DTGVSQNPRHKITKRGQNVTFRCDPISEHNRLYWYRQTLGQGPEFLTYFQNEAQLEKSRLLSDRFSAERPKGSFSTLEIQRTEQGDSAMYLCASSSSAYEQYFGPGTRLTVT.

The gene calls are TRBV10-3 and TRBJ2-2; D is uncertain. The V end was cut by 0 bases, the J end by 3 bases, with 8 bases between. The CDR3 has 15 residues. Germline lookup yields CDR1 ENHRY and CDR2 SYGVKD. The CDR3 loop reads CAISESSEDTGELFF. DNA for the CDR3: TGTGCCATCAGTGAGTCTTCCGAGGACACCGGGGAGCTGTTTTTT.

This clone came up once. V and J are TRBV7-2 and TRBJ2-7; 14 bases agree with TRBD2. Per the germline V gene, CDR1 is SGHTA and CDR2 is FQGNSA. CDR3 size: 18 residues. V was clipped by 3 bases and J by 3 bases; unmatched bases: 10. The CDR3 region is CASSLGLAGAKYYYEQYF. CDR3 coding DNA: TGTGCCAGCAGCTTGGGACTAGCGGGGGCTAAATATTACTACGAGCAGTACTTC.

This clone occurred a few times. This chain joins TRBV6-1 and TRBJ2-3; 11 nucleotides align to TRBD2. With V trimmed by 1 base and J by 4 bases, 1 base remained unmatched. Germline CDR1 MNHNS, CDR2 SASEGT. The CDR3 is 15 amino acids. CDR3 loop: CASSEGLAGPDTQYF. CDR3 in DNA: TGTGCCAGCAGTGAAGGACTAGCGGGACCAGATACGCAGTATTTT.

The chain employs TRBV9 and TRBJ2-5; no clear D. Trimming took off 4 bases at V and 0 bases at J, with 10 bases between the two ends. CDR1 SGDLS and CDR2 YYNGEE come from the germline V gene. CDR3 size: 14 residues. CDR3 loop: CASSSTVYQETQYF. As DNA, the CDR3 is TGTGCCAGCAGCTCAACTGTCTACCAAGAGACCCAGTACTTC.

In nucleotides, the CDR3 is TGTGCCAGCAGCTTAGGACAGTCCGGGGAGCTGTTTTTT. It codes for CASSLGQSGELFF. The V call is TRBV11-2, the J call TRBJ2-2; weak D call: TRBD1 (5 bases). The CDR3 extends over 13 amino acids. V was trimmed by 1 base and J by 6 bases, leaving 6 bases between them. CDR1 is SGHAT, CDR2 FQNNGV, per germline.

In its sample, this clone was seen once. This sequence joins TRBV11-3 and TRBJ2-1, with TRBD1 as a possible D gene (5 bases). V was cut by 5 bases and J by 3 bases, with 11 bases left in between. Looked up from germline, CDR1 is SGHNT and CDR2 is YENEEA. The CDR3 extends over 14 amino acids. In nucleotides, the CDR3 is TGTGCCAGCAGCCCAACAGGCCGCTACAATGAGCAGTTCTTC. Translated: CASSPTGRYNEQFF.